This T cell receptor (beta chain) is from a study of shared clonotypes between healthy human individuals. This clone was seen more than once but under ten times. The antigen is undetermined. Sequencing was performed with immunoSEQ multiplex PCR; in TCRdb, only in-frame clones are kept and a portion is missing. Of roughly 1 million clones detected, 65% to 80% appear once; the ten largest clones hold approximately 1.3%. Study-wide findings and caveats: Large depth notwithstanding, sorted-subset sequencing proved incomplete by rarefaction.

The CDR3 is 12 residues long. V lost 0 bases to trimming and J lost 10 bases, with 9 bases between them. The germline V gene encodes CDR1 SGHTS and CDR2 YDEGEE. The sequencing sample was made of memory CD4+ T cells sorted from blood. Subset noted: CD45RA-negative fraction. V usage is TRBV5-8 and J usage is TRBJ2-3; D might be TRBD2 (5 bases). The TCR sequence derives from a man between 18 and 29 years old in good health. Written as DNA, the CDR3 is TGTGCCAGCAGCTTGGGGACTCCTCCGCAGTATTTT. It encodes CASSLGTPPQYF.